This is a list of T cell receptor beta chains from one sample in a study of human CD8 memory T cell subsets. For each CDR3 protein, TCRdb gives one entry from its re-call of the 5' RACE reads, without DNA. In all, the sample yields about 6,500 distinct CDR3 sequences. Sequenced input: CD8+ T cells from PBMCs. Receptors were obtained from a human donor in good health. The CDR3 runs from the conserved cysteine through the conserved F or W. Each record gives: V gene, clone size, J gene, CDR3 protein. Expanded clones are given a class, and other clones once, few, many or no size at all.

v_call: TRBV21-1; clone_size: -; j_call: TRBJ2-7; cdr3_aa: CARTLSSRQESYEQYF
v_call: TRBV30; clone_size: medium-sized; j_call: TRBJ2-3; cdr3_aa: CAWSVETDTQYF
v_call: TRBV5-1; clone_size: -; j_call: TRBJ2-1; cdr3_aa: CASSFGGRQFF
v_call: TRBV2; clone_size: -; j_call: TRBJ1-1; cdr3_aa: CASRHTGDLITEAFF
v_call: TRBV7-8; clone_size: -; j_call: TRBJ2-7; cdr3_aa: CASSIRQGPSYEQYF
v_call: TRBV19; clone_size: -; j_call: TRBJ2-3; cdr3_aa: CASGTGRASGDLDTQYF
v_call: TRBV7-9; clone_size: medium-sized; j_call: TRBJ2-7; cdr3_aa: CASSTGTSGRSYEQYF
v_call: TRBV11-2; clone_size: medium-sized; j_call: TRBJ1-2; cdr3_aa: CASSFGQDYGYTF
v_call: TRBV4-1; clone_size: -; j_call: TRBJ1-1; cdr3_aa: CASSQVLGGTEAFF
v_call: TRBV27; clone_size: medium-sized; j_call: TRBJ2-1; cdr3_aa: CASSQTDSTYNEQFF
v_call: TRBV20-1; clone_size: -; j_call: TRBJ2-5; cdr3_aa: CSAIGLAGGAQETQYF
v_call: TRBV20-1; clone_size: medium-sized; j_call: TRBJ2-4; cdr3_aa: CSAREDSLEYIQYF
v_call: TRBV20-1; clone_size: -; j_call: TRBJ2-1; cdr3_aa: CSARVGPGTKDNEQFF
v_call: TRBV4-2; clone_size: medium-sized; j_call: TRBJ1-1; cdr3_aa: CASSQRSTGYTEAFF
v_call: TRBV27; clone_size: -; j_call: TRBJ2-7; cdr3_aa: CASSSFGANYEQYF
v_call: TRBV28; clone_size: -; j_call: TRBJ2-7; cdr3_aa: CASTSPSRSEQYF
v_call: TRBV12-3/TRBV12-4; clone_size: medium-sized; j_call: TRBJ2-4; cdr3_aa: CASILGGQSENIQYF
v_call: TRBV29-1; clone_size: -; j_call: TRBJ2-1; cdr3_aa: CSVAGLAGNEQFF
v_call: TRBV29-1; clone_size: medium-sized; j_call: TRBJ1-2; cdr3_aa: CSVDPAGGYGYTF
v_call: TRBV5-5; clone_size: -; j_call: TRBJ1-3; cdr3_aa: CASSLAMAGGNTIYF
v_call: TRBV5-6; clone_size: -; j_call: TRBJ2-1; cdr3_aa: CASSRGLAGHYNEQFF
v_call: TRBV27; clone_size: -; j_call: TRBJ2-7; cdr3_aa: CASNRDASSYEQYF
v_call: TRBV18; clone_size: -; j_call: TRBJ2-7; cdr3_aa: CASSPDSSYEQYF
v_call: TRBV20-1; clone_size: -; j_call: TRBJ2-7; cdr3_aa: CSAIGGAYEQYF
v_call: TRBV9; clone_size: medium-sized; j_call: TRBJ2-7; cdr3_aa: CASSPEWTGIDEQYF
v_call: TRBV20-1; clone_size: -; j_call: TRBJ2-7; cdr3_aa: CSARDSGKSSYEQYF
v_call: TRBV7-8; clone_size: -; j_call: TRBJ2-7; cdr3_aa: CASRWAGSGGEQYF
v_call: TRBV27; clone_size: -; j_call: TRBJ1-2; cdr3_aa: CASSYGRQGNYGYTF
v_call: TRBV5-1; clone_size: -; j_call: TRBJ2-1; cdr3_aa: CASSSEGNEQFF
v_call: TRBV7-8; clone_size: -; j_call: TRBJ2-7; cdr3_aa: CASSLGQGPSYEQYF
v_call: TRBV15; clone_size: medium-sized; j_call: TRBJ2-3; cdr3_aa: CATSGGLYTDTQYF
v_call: TRBV10-3; clone_size: medium-sized; j_call: TRBJ2-5; cdr3_aa: CAISESGSPREAQYF
v_call: TRBV7-6; clone_size: -; j_call: TRBJ1-2; cdr3_aa: CASSPDRDYGYTF
v_call: TRBV5-1; clone_size: medium-sized; j_call: TRBJ2-3; cdr3_aa: CASSNRQGVGDTQYF
v_call: TRBV4-2; clone_size: -; j_call: TRBJ2-1; cdr3_aa: CASSQEGAGSIHEQFF
v_call: TRBV5-1; clone_size: medium-sized; j_call: TRBJ1-2; cdr3_aa: CASSSGQAGGYGYTF
v_call: TRBV28; clone_size: -; j_call: TRBJ2-1; cdr3_aa: CASSLSLSGGSYNEQFF
v_call: TRBV9; clone_size: -; j_call: TRBJ1-1; cdr3_aa: CASSVEWGGTEAFF
v_call: TRBV27; clone_size: -; j_call: TRBJ1-1; cdr3_aa: CASSLGPRLLRNTEAFF
v_call: TRBV11-3; clone_size: -; j_call: TRBJ2-1; cdr3_aa: CASSFGGAYNEQFF
v_call: TRBV12-3/TRBV12-4; clone_size: -; j_call: TRBJ2-7; cdr3_aa: CASSLGDTSYEQYF
v_call: TRBV7-9; clone_size: -; j_call: TRBJ2-7; cdr3_aa: CASSPSTAYEQYF
v_call: TRBV29-1; clone_size: -; j_call: TRBJ2-1; cdr3_aa: CSAASGVSYNEQFF
v_call: TRBV15; clone_size: -; j_call: TRBJ1-4; cdr3_aa: CAAQGREDEKLFF
v_call: TRBV9; clone_size: -; j_call: TRBJ2-5; cdr3_aa: CASSAKGTQYF
v_call: TRBV21-1; clone_size: -; j_call: TRBJ2-1; cdr3_aa: CASSKGWRESSYNEQFF
v_call: TRBV7-6; clone_size: medium-sized; j_call: TRBJ1-4; cdr3_aa: CASSLTGSQFEKLFF
v_call: TRBV27; clone_size: -; j_call: TRBJ2-4; cdr3_aa: CASSLNHKNIQYF
v_call: TRBV6-1; clone_size: -; j_call: TRBJ2-2; cdr3_aa: CASSLERRNTGELFF
v_call: TRBV7-9; clone_size: -; j_call: TRBJ2-1; cdr3_aa: CASSMGLGALDEQFF
v_call: TRBV10-3; clone_size: -; j_call: TRBJ2-3; cdr3_aa: CAISESVAGYTDTQYF
v_call: TRBV19; clone_size: medium-sized; j_call: TRBJ1-1; cdr3_aa: CASSFGGETEAFF
v_call: TRBV28; clone_size: medium-sized; j_call: TRBJ1-6; cdr3_aa: CASSHRGSIGSPLHF
v_call: TRBV28; clone_size: -; j_call: TRBJ2-1; cdr3_aa: CASSFRGRAGVEQFF
v_call: TRBV29-1; clone_size: medium-sized; j_call: TRBJ2-7; cdr3_aa: CSVEGELAGGSYEQYF